This TCR beta chain came from a study of cytomegalovirus exposure and HLA in healthy donors. Across the study: Out of 398 genotyped donors, 81% belonged to the Caucasian-associated ancestry cluster.

13 Jbeta primers and 60 Vbeta primers were used for the PCR. Assay used: immunoSEQ multiplex PCR; TCRdb lists only in-frame clones, some missing. This sample has about 80,000 clones, with about 80% found just once. Concerning this clone: Its antigen remains unknown.

Whole-study results and caveats: TCR beta chains numbering 164 were designated cytomegalovirus-associated. From TCR beta sequences, most subjects' HLA-A and HLA-B alleles were reportedly predicted accurately.

The germline V and J ends were trimmed by 1 base and 0 bases, with 9 bases remaining between them. Germline CDR1 SGHAT, CDR2 FQNNGV. The CDR3 contains 15 residues. The chain recombines TRBV11-2 with TRBJ1-1; the D gene is possibly TRBD1 (6 bases). This sequence originates from a man younger than 45 in good health and CMV-seronegative. Sequenced sample: PBMCs. The CDR3 loop is CASSLVTGLNTEAFF. The CDR3 coding sequence is TGTGCCAGCAGCTTAGTCACAGGGTTGAACACTGAAGCTTTCTTT.